A single sample is the source of the 31 T cell receptor beta chains below, sequenced in a study of Ad26.COV2.S vaccination and SARS-CoV-2 variants. Sequenced by immunoSEQ multiplex PCR; TCRdb stores in-frame clones only, minus some. The sample holds 360,000 or so clones, roughly 87% seen once. Described treatment: roughly 20 received Ad26.COV2.S at low or high dose, single or two shots; 5 received placebo; per-sample allocation not given. At day 63 after the first vaccine or placebo injection, samples were drawn. Sequences were derived from peripheral blood, sampled in a trial of Ad26.COV2.S vaccine versus placebo. Receptor source: a person aged 18 to 65 who received the Ad26.COV2.S COVID-19 vaccine or a placebo.

As to this clone: The sample holds other DNA sequences that translate to the same CDR3. This chain connects TRBV2 to TRBJ2-7, with D unresolved. The CDR3 has 12 amino acids. V lost 3 bases, J lost 2 bases, and 5 bases lay in between. Germline CDR1 and CDR2: SNHLY and FYNNEI. CDR3 amino acids: CASSDGPYEQYF. CDR3 bases: TGTGCCAGCAGTGACGGACCCTACGAGCAGTACTTC.

The rearrangement uses TRBV4-1 and TRBJ1-2; the D is unclear. The CDR3 covers 13 residues. Germline assignment: CDR1 MGHRA and CDR2 YSYEKL. Trimming removed 0 bases from V and 5 bases from J, with 7 bases in between. The CDR3 reads CASSQDNGYGYTF. CDR3 in DNA: TGCGCCAGCAGCCAAGATAACGGTTATGGCTACACCTTC.

The J gene is TRBJ1-2, the V gene TRBV2; D not resolved. Per germline, CDR1 SNHLY and CDR2 FYNNEI. The CDR3 contains 12 residues. V lost 6 bases, J lost 5 bases, and 10 bases lay in between. This CDR3 reads CASSLEQYGYTF. CDR3 coding DNA: TGTGCCAGCAGCCTGGAACAGTATGGCTACACCTTC.

The V and J genes are TRBV7-3 and TRBJ1-2; D gene uncertain. V lost 5 bases, J lost 4 bases, and 20 bases lay in between. The CDR3 loop spans 16 amino acids. CDR1 is SGHTA, CDR2 FQGTGA, per germline. CDR3 amino acids: CASSPRGGLSSYGYTF. The CDR3 DNA reads as TGTGCCAGCAGCCCCCGGGGAGGGCTGTCATCCTATGGCTACACCTTC.

This clone was seen once. The chain employs TRBV14 and TRBJ1-2, with D unresolved. In germline, CDR1 is SGHDN, CDR2 FVKESK. Trimming removed 0 bases at V and 5 bases at J, with 7 bases between. This CDR3 has 13 residues. The CDR3 DNA reads as TGTGCCAGCAGCCAAGACACAGCTTATGGCTACACCTTC. It codes for CASSQDTAYGYTF. Filled out from reference TRBV14 and TRBJ1-2, the complete variable domain reads EAGVTQFPSHSVIEKGQTVTLRCDPISGHDNLYWYRRVMGKEIKFLLHFVKESKQDESGMPNNRFLAERTGGTYSTLKVQPAELEDSGVYFCASSQDTAYGYTFGSGTRLTVV.

In this sample, this clone turned up once. This rearrangement joins TRBV5-5 to TRBJ1-1; no clear D gene. This CDR3 has 16 amino acids. Germline CDR1 and CDR2: SGHKS and YYEKEE (reference sequence). Trimming left V 2 bases short and J 3 bases short, with 17 bases between. This CDR3 is CASSLLSGGSDTEAFF. DNA of the CDR3: TGTGCCAGCAGCTTATTAAGTGGAGGTTCCGACACTGAAGCTTTCTTT. Full variable domain (remainder filled in from reference TRBV5-5 and TRBJ1-1): DAGVTQSPTHLIKTRGQQVTLRCSPISGHKSVSWYQQVLGQGPQFIFQYYEKEERGRGNFPDRFSARQFPNYSSELNVNALLLGDSALYLCASSLLSGGSDTEAFFGQGTRLTVV.

The V and J genes are TRBV10-3 and TRBJ2-7; D not certain. The V end was cut by 3 bases, the J end by 0 bases, with 9 bases between. CDR3 length: 14 residues. Germline V lookup: CDR1 ENHRY, CDR2 SYGVKD. CDR3 in amino acids: CAISDGSSSYEQYF. The CDR3 coding sequence is TGTGCCATCAGTGACGGGTCTAGCTCCTACGAGCAGTACTTC.

The chain employs TRBV12-3 or TRBV12-4 and TRBJ1-1, with a possible D match to TRBD1 (6 bases). The CDR3 contains 12 residues. Deletions cut 3 bases from V and 10 bases from J, with 12 bases between. CDR3 sequence: CASSFGGQTAFF. The CDR3 DNA is TGTGCCAGCAGTTTTGGGGGGCAGACAGCTTTCTTT.

In its sample, this clone was seen a few times. The chain recombines TRBV12-5 with TRBJ1-5; TRBD1 is a possible D gene (5 bases). This CDR3 has 12 residues. From germline, CDR1 is LGHNT and CDR2 FRNRAP. The ends were cut back, 3 bases at V and 5 bases at J, with 5 bases in the middle. CDR3: CASGLGDQPQHF. As DNA, the CDR3 is TGTGCTAGTGGTTTAGGGGATCAGCCCCAGCATTTT.

This chain links TRBV6-5 with TRBJ2-1; 10 positions match TRBD2. CDR1 is MNHEY and CDR2 is SVGAGI in the germline V gene. This CDR3 contains 15 residues. The ends lost 6 bases at V and 3 bases at J; junction bases unmatched: 5. The CDR3 protein is CASSLTSGVYNEQFF. CDR3 DNA sequence: TGTGCCAGCAGCTTAACTAGCGGGGTCTACAATGAGCAGTTCTTC.

The gene calls are TRBV5-1 and TRBJ2-1; D is possibly TRBD1 (6 bases). Deletions cut 6 bases from V and 2 bases from J, with 15 bases between. CDR3 length: 15 amino acids. Germline V gene data show CDR1 as SGHRS and CDR2 as YFSETQ. DNA of the CDR3: TGCGCCAGCACGGGCCCAGGGGAACCCTACAATGAGCAGTTCTTC. This gives the protein CASTGPGEPYNEQFF.

The chain carries TRBV5-5 and TRBJ1-5; possibly TRBD1 for D (6 bases). Germline CDR1 reads SGHKS; CDR2 reads YYEKEE (reference sequence). Trimming removed 4 bases at V and 1 base at J, with 12 bases between. The CDR3 loop spans 15 amino acids. The CDR3 DNA is TGTGCCAGCAGCCCGGGGGGGGCCAGCAATCAGCCCCAGCATTTT. It codes for CASSPGGASNQPQHF.

CDR3 loop: CASSPGLAAGEQYF. CDR3 nucleotide sequence: TGTGCCAGCAGCCCGGGACTAGCGGCGGGTGAGCAGTACTTC. The chain couples TRBV4-2 to TRBJ2-7, with 11 bases identical to TRBD2. Looked up from germline, CDR1 is LGHNA and CDR2 is YNFKEQ. This CDR3 has 14 residues. Trimming took 4 bases from V and 7 from J; bases not matched to a gene: 6.

The chain joins TRBV5-4 to TRBJ1-1; 8 nucleotides align to TRBD1. The CDR3 loop spans 14 amino acids. Losses at the gene ends were 4 bases for V and 4 bases for J; bases not matched to a gene: 6. Germline V lookup: CDR1 SGHNT, CDR2 YYREEE (reference sequence). CDR3 in DNA: TGTGCCAGCAGCGCGGACAGGGCACTCACTGAAGCTTTCTTT. It is translated as CASSADRALTEAFF.

V and J are TRBV7-2 and TRBJ2-7; 7 positions agree with TRBD2. This CDR3 is built from 14 residues. Germline CDR1 is SGHTA and CDR2 is FQGNSA. V shed 5 bases and J 7 bases; nucleotides not matched to a gene: 11. The CDR3 is CASSRDYGAGEQYF. In DNA form, the CDR3 reads TGTGCCAGCAGCCGGGACTATGGGGCGGGAGAGCAGTACTTC.

This chain links TRBV6-1 with TRBJ2-4, with TRBD1 as a possible D gene (6 bases). V was cut by 1 base and J by 7 bases, with 11 bases left in between. The CDR3 is 14 residues long. Germline values: CDR1 MNHNS, CDR2 SASEGT. CDR3 in amino acids: CASSEGDISNIQYF. In DNA form, the CDR3 reads TGTGCCAGCAGTGAAGGGGACATTAGCAACATTCAGTACTTC.

The J gene is TRBJ2-3, the V gene TRBV9; D gene uncertain. Per germline, CDR1 SGDLS and CDR2 YYNGEE. The CDR3 extends over 12 amino acids. V was pared by 4 bases and J by 1 base, with 4 bases between. This CDR3 reads CASSLGTDTQYF. The CDR3 DNA follows: TGTGCCAGCAGCCTCGGCACAGATACGCAGTATTTT.

The chain employs TRBV9 and TRBJ1-5; D may be TRBD1 (5 bases). Per the germline V gene, CDR1 is SGDLS and CDR2 is YYNGEE. Trimming cost V 0 bases and J 6 bases, with 10 bases left between them. The CDR3 covers 14 residues. The CDR3 DNA follows: TGTGCCAGCAGCGTAGCGGCAGGGAGTCAGCCCCAGCATTTT. This sequence encodes CASSVAAGSQPQHF.

The gene calls are TRBV24-1 and TRBJ2-5; 10 nucleotides match TRBD1. The CDR3 runs 14 residues. Trimming took 6 bases from V and 5 from J; bases not matched to a gene: 5. CDR1 and CDR2 (germline): KGHDR, SFDVKD. CDR3 in DNA: TGTGCCACCAGTCAGACAGGGGGCGCGGAGACCCAGTACTTC. Protein product: CATSQTGGAETQYF.

This sequence joins TRBV20-1 and TRBJ1-6, with a weak D call TRBD1 (6 bases). CDR3 length: 14 amino acids. Trimming removed 3 bases from V and 7 bases from J, with 13 bases in between. The germline CDR1 and CDR2 sequences are DFQATT and SNEGSKA (reference sequence). The CDR3 here is CSASRGRGNSPLHF. CDR3 nucleotide sequence: TGCAGTGCTAGTCGAGGCAGGGGAAATTCACCCCTCCACTTT.

This clone was seen just once. The chain couples TRBV7-2 to TRBJ2-7, with D uncertain. Germline V gene sequence: CDR1 SGHTA, CDR2 FQGNSA. The CDR3 totals 14 residues. Trimming removed 3 bases at V and 0 bases at J, with 9 bases between. Written as DNA, the CDR3 is TGTGCCAGCAGCTTCGGACGGATCTCCTACGAGCAGTACTTC. It yields the protein CASSFGRISYEQYF.

The chain uses TRBV27 and TRBJ1-6; D remains unclear. From germline, CDR1 is MNHEY and CDR2 SMNVEV (reference sequence). V was cut by 3 bases and J by 7 bases, with 13 bases left in between. This CDR3 spans 15 amino acids. CDR3 protein: CASSLPQPRNSPLHF. The DNA for the CDR3 is TGTGCCAGCAGTTTGCCCCAACCCCGCAATTCACCCCTCCACTTT.

This sequence joins TRBV5-6 and TRBJ2-7; weak D call: TRBD2 (6 bases). This CDR3 spans 14 amino acids. V gave up 2 bases and J gave up 2 bases, with 11 bases separating them. Germline CDR1 is SGHDT and CDR2 is YYEEEE. The DNA of the CDR3 is TGTGCCAGCAGCTTCTGGGGGACTGCCTACGAGCAGTACTTC. The encoded protein is CASSFWGTAYEQYF.

The chain has TRBV19 and TRBJ1-2; D is undetermined. The CDR3 extends over 10 amino acids. V lost 6 bases and J lost 6, with 5 bases in between. Germline V CDR1 and CDR2: LNHDA, SQIVND (reference sequence). The CDR3 nucleotides read TGTGCCAGTAGAAGGGATGGCTACACCTTC. It codes for CASRRDGYTF.

V is TRBV9 and J is TRBJ1-2; D unresolved. The CDR3 length is 13 residues. Trimming pared 4 bases from V and 6 bases from J, leaving 13 bases between. The germline V gene has CDR1 SGDLS and CDR2 YYNGEE. The CDR3 loop is CASSPSRLDGYTF. The DNA of the CDR3 is TGTGCCAGCAGCCCCTCCCGTCTGGATGGCTACACCTTC.

The rearrangement links TRBV12-5 to TRBJ2-3; TRBD1 agrees at 8 bases. Losses at the gene ends were 6 bases for V and 1 base for J; bases not matched to a gene: 9. This CDR3 spans 16 amino acids. Germline V lookup: CDR1 LGHNT, CDR2 FRNRAP. The CDR3 spells CASGPPGGDGTDTQYF. The DNA for the CDR3 is TGTGCTAGTGGCCCCCCAGGGGGCGACGGCACAGATACGCAGTATTTT.

The V and J genes are TRBV9 and TRBJ1-3, with D possibly being TRBD1 (6 bases). CDR3 length: 14 residues. Looked up from germline, CDR1 is SGDLS and CDR2 is YYNGEE. Trimming cost V 3 bases and J 0 bases, with 7 bases left between them. The CDR3, as DNA: TGTGCCAGCAGCGAACAGGGCTCTGGAAACACCATATATTTT. It specifies CASSEQGSGNTIYF.

In DNA, the CDR3 is TGCGCCAGCAGCTTGGGGGGACAGGGGAACGAGCAGTACTTC. This gives the protein CASSLGGQGNEQYF. The chain employs TRBV5-1 and TRBJ2-7; 10 positions match TRBD1. Germline assignment: CDR1 SGHRS and CDR2 YFSETQ. J gave up 5 bases and V 0 bases, and 2 bases lay outside the gene matches. This CDR3 spans 14 amino acids.

CDR3 loop: CASRPLGVNTEAFF. The CDR3 DNA is TGTGCCAGCAGACCTTTGGGAGTGAACACTGAAGCTTTCTTT. The chain joins TRBV6-5 to TRBJ1-1; the D is unclear. Germline lookup yields CDR1 MNHEY and CDR2 SVGAGI. This CDR3 is 14 amino acids long. Trimming removed 6 bases from V and 0 bases from J, with 11 bases in between.

This rearrangement joins TRBV7-3 to TRBJ2-5; perhaps TRBD2 as D (6 bases). Germline V gene data show CDR1 as SGHTA and CDR2 as FQGTGA. V lost 5 bases and J 5 bases, leaving 15 bases between the germline ends. CDR3 size: 14 residues. The CDR3 sequence is CASSPAGPGETQYF. CDR3 DNA sequence: TGTGCCAGCAGCCCGGCGGGACCGGGGGAGACCCAGTACTTC.

This rearrangement joins TRBV12-3 or TRBV12-4 to TRBJ2-7; 7 bases agree with TRBD1. The ends lost 5 bases at V and 3 bases at J; junction bases unmatched: 4. This CDR3 has 13 residues. DNA of the CDR3: TGTGCCAGCAGTCCGGGACAGTACTACGAGCAGTACTTC. This sequence encodes CASSPGQYYEQYF.